What follows are 20 T cell receptor beta chains derived from one specimen sequenced in a study of blood T cells in healthy people across ages. A second PCR of roughly 7 to 11 cycles used a sample-barcoded 5' primer and a J-beta primer mix. TCRdb re-analysed the 5' RACE reads in MiXCR, keeping a single row per CDR3 protein. The sample includes roughly 800,000 distinct CDR3 sequences, 35% to 40% of them seen just once. The specimen was blood. These receptors were collected from a man between 18 and 35 years old in good health.

This clonotype was observed a handful of times. The chain combines TRBV6-5 with TRBJ2-3; maybe TRBD1 (7 bases). With 6 bases removed from V and 1 base from J, the gap between germline ends came to 14 bases. CDR3 length: 15 residues. CDR1 is MNHEY, CDR2 SVGAGI, per germline. The CDR3 DNA sequence: TGTGCCAGCAGGGAACCCAGGGGGGGCACAGATACGCAGTATTTT. Its protein product is CASREPRGGTDTQYF.

About this clonotype itself: The junction departs from germline at one end; a sequencing error may be responsible. This chain links TRBV12-3 or TRBV12-4 with TRBJ1-4; D is ambiguous. CDR3 length equals 12 residues. The CDR3 coding sequence is TGTGCCAGCAGTATCGTCCCGGAAAGACTGTTTTTT. This encodes CASSIVPERLFF.

Concerning this clonotype: A single base separates this from a much larger clone, so it may be a read error. This sequence joins TRBV7-3 and TRBJ2-4; D is uncertain. Germline V CDR1 and CDR2: SGHTA, FQGTGA. Trimming removed 1 base at V and 15 bases at J, with 22 bases between. The CDR3 sequence is 15 residues long. The CDR3 reads CASSLSPVGSHERYF. The CDR3 DNA follows: TGTGCCAGCAGCTTAAGTCCAGTCGGGTCCCACGAGCGGTACTTC.

Concerning this clonotype itself: Given a much more abundant clone one base away, this may be a read error. The chain combines TRBV12-3 or TRBV12-4 with TRBJ2-1; a possible D gene is TRBD1 (5 bases). The tail of the sequence fits TRBJ2-7 better, so the J call may be wrong. There are 16 residues in the CDR3. The CDR3 DNA reads as TGTGCCAGCAGTCCCCAAGACAGAAGCTCCTACAATGAGCAGTACTTC. Its protein is CASSPQDRSSYNEQYF.

The CDR3 is CASSWSEEYGYTF. The CDR3 coding sequence is TGTGCCAGCAGCTGGTCAGAAGAGTATGGCTACACCTTC. The chain combines TRBV7-9 with TRBJ1-2, with D hard to call. This CDR3 is built from 13 residues. The germline CDR1 and CDR2 sequences are SEHNR and FQNEAQ (reference sequence). Trimming shortened V by 4 bases and J by 5 bases, and 11 bases separated the two germline ends.

The chain joins TRBV20-1 to TRBJ1-3; D gene unclear. Trimming pared 5 bases from V and 0 bases from J, leaving 8 bases between. This CDR3 contains 13 residues. Germline V gene lookup returns CDR1 DFQATT and CDR2 SNEGSKA (reference sequence). The CDR3 sequence is CSARLNSGNTIYF. The CDR3 DNA reads TGCAGTGCTCGACTTAACTCTGGAAACACCATATATTTT.

This clonotype was seen ten or more times. The chain couples TRBV28 to TRBJ1-5; 7 bases align to TRBD1. The ends lost 5 bases at V and 2 bases at J; junction bases unmatched: 6. CDR3 length: 15 amino acids. Germline CDR1 reads MDHEN; CDR2 reads SYDVKM. CDR3 coding DNA: TGTGCCAGCAGTCGGACAGGCTTGGGCAATCAGCCCCAGCATTTT. It translates to CASSRTGLGNQPQHF. Full variable domain (missing parts from reference TRBV28 and TRBJ1-5): DVKVTQSSRYLVKRTGEKVFLECVQDMDHENMFWYRQDPGLGLRLIYFSYDVKMKEKGDIPEGYSVSREKKERFSLILESASTNQTSMYLCASSRTGLGNQPQHFGDGTRLSIL.

The V call is TRBV14, the J call TRBJ2-1; TRBD1 or TRBD2 may be the D gene (5 bases each). This CDR3 has 16 amino acids. Germline V lookup: CDR1 SGHDN, CDR2 FVKESK. The ends were cut back, 4 bases at V and 6 bases at J, with 19 bases in the middle. The CDR3 DNA reads TGTGCCAGCAGCCCCCGGGACGGGGTAAGGGGCAATGAGCAGTTCTTC. Translation gives CASSPRDGVRGNEQFF.

Comment on this clonotype: Germline and junction disagree at one end, which may indicate a read error. This CDR3 reads CSSSPGQGASPLHF. The CDR3 nucleotides read TGTTCCAGCAGCCCCGGACAGGGCGCTTCACCCCTCCACTTT. The rearrangement links TRBV13 to TRBJ1-6, with 8 bases that match TRBD1. Germline loops: CDR1 PRHDT, CDR2 FYEKMQ (reference sequence). The CDR3 runs 14 residues.

The chain has TRBV18 and TRBJ2-1; TRBD1 or TRBD2 may be the D gene (5 bases each). Germline-derived CDR1 and CDR2 are KGHSH and LQKENI. CDR3 size: 16 residues. The germline V and J ends were trimmed by 1 base and 1 base, with 11 bases remaining between them. CDR3 residues: CASSPRDGLSYNEQFF. The CDR3, as DNA: TGTGCCAGCTCACCACGGGACGGACTTTCCTACAATGAGCAGTTCTTC.

The chain has TRBV7-2 and TRBJ2-1, with TRBD2 matching over 8 bases. Unmatched junction bases numbered 9, after V lost 3 bases and J lost 5 bases. The germline V gene has CDR1 SGHTA and CDR2 FQGNSA. The length of the CDR3 is 16 residues. CDR3 amino acids: CASSFSAGATHNEQFF. The CDR3 region has the DNA TGTGCCAGCAGCTTTTCAGCGGGGGCCACCCACAATGAGCAGTTCTTC.

This clonotype was observed a handful of times. The chain joins TRBV7-9 to TRBJ1-4; D might be TRBD1 (6 bases). The CDR3 runs 13 residues. Germline CDR1 reads SEHNR; CDR2 reads FQNEAQ (reference sequence). The V and J ends lost 3 bases and 8 bases respectively, with 10 bases between them. The CDR3 nucleotides are TGTGCCAGCAGCTTGGGGGGCGGAGAAAAACTGTTTTTT. Its translation: CASSLGGGEKLFF.

A few counts support this clonotype. V is TRBV3-1 and J is TRBJ2-7; tentatively, D is TRBD2 (6 bases). The V gene's germline CDR1 is LGHDT and CDR2 YNNKEL (reference sequence). Trimming stripped 0 bases from V and 2 bases from J, with 20 bases between. The CDR3 has 18 amino acids. This CDR3 is CASSQDPYGGSSPYEQYF. As DNA, the CDR3 is TGTGCCAGCAGCCAAGACCCGTACGGGGGTTCGTCCCCCTACGAGCAGTACTTC.

The genes are TRBV7-3 and TRBJ1-1; D not resolved. V was cut by 5 bases and J by 3 bases, with 10 bases left in between. The CDR3 runs to 13 residues. Germline V lookup: CDR1 SGHTA, CDR2 FQGTGA. CDR3 in amino acids: CASSNTRDTEAFF. The CDR3 nucleotides are TGTGCCAGCAGCAATACTAGGGACACTGAAGCTTTCTTT.

The rearrangement links TRBV16 to TRBJ2-1; D may be TRBD2 (6 bases). The CDR3 sequence is 14 residues long. The germline V gene encodes CDR1 KGHSY and CDR2 FQNENV. The ends were cut back, 0 bases at V and 6 bases at J, with 9 bases in the middle. This chain's CDR3 is CASSQSGGSNEQFF. CDR3 nucleotides: TGTGCCAGCAGCCAATCCGGGGGTAGCAATGAGCAGTTCTTC.

The chain uses TRBV30 and TRBJ2-7; no firm D call. Trimming shortened V by 1 base and J by 3 bases, and 10 bases separated the two germline ends. Per germline, CDR1 GTSNPN and CDR2 SVGIG (reference sequence). This CDR3 is built from 13 residues. Written as DNA, the CDR3 is TGTGCCTGGAGTGACGGAATCTACTACGAGCAGTACTTC. Translating it yields CAWSDGIYYEQYF.

Many counts were recorded for this clonotype. The chain recombines TRBV10-3 with TRBJ1-2, with 10 bases identical to TRBD1. V gave up 7 bases and J gave up 3 bases; unmatched junction bases: 5. The V gene's germline CDR1 is ENHRY and CDR2 SYGVKD. CDR3 length equals 14 residues. The chain's CDR3 is CAINDRGRDYGYTF. CDR3 DNA: TGTGCCATCAACGACAGGGGGCGCGACTATGGCTACACCTTC.

The sample holds a few counts of this clonotype. The junction departs from the called germline gene at one end, perhaps through a read error. The chain couples TRBV12-3 or TRBV12-4 to TRBJ1-5; D gene uncertain. The CDR3 length is 14 residues. The DNA of the CDR3 is TGTGCCAGCAGTTTAAAGGTCACCAATCACCCCCAGCATTTT. Encoded protein: CASSLKVTNHPQHF.

The CDR3 nucleotides read TGCGCCAGCAGCTCAGGAATCGGAGGGACTAGCCCTCCCAATGAGCAGTTCTTC. It specifies CASSSGIGGTSPPNEQFF. This rearrangement joins TRBV5-1 to TRBJ2-1; 9 bases are shared with TRBD2. Unmatched junction bases numbered 16, after V lost 3 bases and J lost 6 bases. This CDR3 is 18 amino acids long. Germline CDR1 reads SGHRS; CDR2 reads YFSETQ.

This clonotype occurred a few times. The chain links TRBV5-1 to TRBJ2-5; D remains unclear. This CDR3 region has 13 residues. V was cut by 4 bases and J by 1 base, with 8 bases left in between. Germline V gene sequence: CDR1 SGHRS, CDR2 YFSETQ. Here the CDR3 DNA reads TGCGCCAGCAGCCGATGGGCCCAAGAGACCCAGTACTTC. Translation gives CASSRWAQETQYF. The full variable domain, completed using reference TRBV5-1 and TRBJ2-5, is KAGVTQTPRYLIKTRGQQVTLSCSPISGHRSVSWYQQTPGQGLQFLFEYFSETQRNKGNFPGRFSGRQFSNSRSEMNVSTLELGDSALYLCASSRWAQETQYFGPGTRLLVL.